This T cell receptor (beta chain) appears in the sequencing data of a study of T cells in Graves' hyperthyroidism and ophthalmopathy. Study-wide background: Peripheral blood was collected at initial diagnosis, before any treatment.

With regard to this clonotype: The antigen is unknown.

Using RNA transcripts as the source, TCR beta CDR3 regions were amplified. HTBI primers were used for first-round RT-PCR of the TCR CDR3. TCRdb called the multiplex PCR reads again in MiXCR, with one record for every CDR3 protein. This sample yields roughly 30,000 distinct CDR3 sequences, of which approximately 46% are seen a single time; about a tenth belongs to the top ten. Exclusions: uncontrolled infection, other autoimmune disease, pregnancy, lactation. Clinical symptoms, serum thyroxine, TRAb, thyroid ultrasound and orbital computed tomography informed diagnoses. CDR1 is SGHRS, CDR2 YFSETQ, per germline. Deletions cut 4 bases from V and 7 bases from J, with 12 bases between. This CDR3 has 14 residues. Regarding the study as a whole: Median prediction lead before ophthalmopathy onset was roughly 6 months with the model.

This clonotype was obtained from a woman aged 30 to 39 with Graves' hyperthyroidism. This chain connects TRBV5-1 to TRBJ1-6, with a tentative D call TRBD1 (5 bases). The sequencing input was blood. In DNA, the CDR3 is TGCGCCAGCAGCGAAGGGACGGCGAATTCACCCCTCCACTTT. It yields the protein CASSEGTANSPLHF.